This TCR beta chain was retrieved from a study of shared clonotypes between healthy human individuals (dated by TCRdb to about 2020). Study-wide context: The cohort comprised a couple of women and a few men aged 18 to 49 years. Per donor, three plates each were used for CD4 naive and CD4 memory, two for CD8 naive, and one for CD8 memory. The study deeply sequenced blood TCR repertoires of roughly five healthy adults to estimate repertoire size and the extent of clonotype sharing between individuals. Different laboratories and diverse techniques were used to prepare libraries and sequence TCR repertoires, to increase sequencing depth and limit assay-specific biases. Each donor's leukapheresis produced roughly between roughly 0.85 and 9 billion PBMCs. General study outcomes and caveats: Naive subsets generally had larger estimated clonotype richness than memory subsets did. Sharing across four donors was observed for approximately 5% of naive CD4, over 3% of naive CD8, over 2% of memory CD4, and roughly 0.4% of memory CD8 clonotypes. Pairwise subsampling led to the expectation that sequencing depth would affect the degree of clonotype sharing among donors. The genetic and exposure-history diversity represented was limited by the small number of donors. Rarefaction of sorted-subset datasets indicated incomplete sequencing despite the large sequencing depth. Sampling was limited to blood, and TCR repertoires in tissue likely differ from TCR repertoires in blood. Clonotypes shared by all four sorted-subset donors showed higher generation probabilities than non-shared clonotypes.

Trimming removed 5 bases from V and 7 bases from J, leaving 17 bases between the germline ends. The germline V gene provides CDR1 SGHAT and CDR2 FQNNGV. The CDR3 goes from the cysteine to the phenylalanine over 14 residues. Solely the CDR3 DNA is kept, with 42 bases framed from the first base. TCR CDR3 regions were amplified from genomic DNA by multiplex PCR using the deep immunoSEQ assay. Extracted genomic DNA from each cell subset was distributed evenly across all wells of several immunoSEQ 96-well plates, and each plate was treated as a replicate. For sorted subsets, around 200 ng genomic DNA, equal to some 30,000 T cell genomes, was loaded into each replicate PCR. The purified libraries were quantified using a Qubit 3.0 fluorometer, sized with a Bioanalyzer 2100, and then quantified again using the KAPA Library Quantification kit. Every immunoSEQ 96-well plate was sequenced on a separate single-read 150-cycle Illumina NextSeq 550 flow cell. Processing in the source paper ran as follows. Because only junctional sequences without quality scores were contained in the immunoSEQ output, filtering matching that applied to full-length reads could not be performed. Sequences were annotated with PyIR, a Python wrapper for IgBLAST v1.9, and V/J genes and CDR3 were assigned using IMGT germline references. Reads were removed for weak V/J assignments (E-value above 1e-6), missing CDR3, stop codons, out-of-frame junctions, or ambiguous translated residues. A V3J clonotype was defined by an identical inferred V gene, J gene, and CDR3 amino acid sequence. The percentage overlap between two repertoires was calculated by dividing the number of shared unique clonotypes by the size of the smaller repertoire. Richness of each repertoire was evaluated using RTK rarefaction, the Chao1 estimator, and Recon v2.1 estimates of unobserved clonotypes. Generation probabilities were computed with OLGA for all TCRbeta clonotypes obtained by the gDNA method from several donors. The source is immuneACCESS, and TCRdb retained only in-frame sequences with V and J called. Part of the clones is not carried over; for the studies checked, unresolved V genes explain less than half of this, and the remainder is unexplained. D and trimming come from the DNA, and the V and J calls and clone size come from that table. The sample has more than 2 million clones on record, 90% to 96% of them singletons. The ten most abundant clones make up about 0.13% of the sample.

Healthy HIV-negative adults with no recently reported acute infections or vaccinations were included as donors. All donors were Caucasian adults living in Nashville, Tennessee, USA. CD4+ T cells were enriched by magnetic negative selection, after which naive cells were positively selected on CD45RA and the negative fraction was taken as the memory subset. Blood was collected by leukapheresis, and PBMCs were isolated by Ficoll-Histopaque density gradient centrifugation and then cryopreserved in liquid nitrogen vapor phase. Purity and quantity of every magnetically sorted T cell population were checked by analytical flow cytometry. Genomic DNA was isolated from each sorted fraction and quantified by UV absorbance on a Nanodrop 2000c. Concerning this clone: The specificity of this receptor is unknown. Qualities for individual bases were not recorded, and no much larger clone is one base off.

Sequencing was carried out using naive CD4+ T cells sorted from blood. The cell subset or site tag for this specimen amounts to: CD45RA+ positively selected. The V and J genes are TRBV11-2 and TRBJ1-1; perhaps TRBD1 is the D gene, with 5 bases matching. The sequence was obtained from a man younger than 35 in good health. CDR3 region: CASSARDRWGEAFF. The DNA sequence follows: TGTGCCAGCAGCGCCCGGGACCGATGGGGTGAAGCTTTCTTT. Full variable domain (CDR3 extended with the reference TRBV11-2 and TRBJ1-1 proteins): EAGVAQSPRYKIIEKRQSVAFWCNPISGHATLYWYQQILGQGPKLLIQFQNNGVVDDSQLPKDRFSAERLKGVDSTLKIQPAKLEDSAVYLCASSARDRWGEAFFGQGTRLTVV.